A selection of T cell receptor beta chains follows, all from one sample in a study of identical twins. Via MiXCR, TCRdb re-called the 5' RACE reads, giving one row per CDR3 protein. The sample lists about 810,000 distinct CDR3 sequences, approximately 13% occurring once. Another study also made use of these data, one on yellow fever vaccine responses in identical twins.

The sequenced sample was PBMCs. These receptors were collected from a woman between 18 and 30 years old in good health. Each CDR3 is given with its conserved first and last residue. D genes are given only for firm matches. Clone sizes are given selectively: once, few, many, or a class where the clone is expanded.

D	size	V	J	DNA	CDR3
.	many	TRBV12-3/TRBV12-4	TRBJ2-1	TGTGCCAGCAGGGTGGGGGCTAGCGACTACAATGAGCAGTTCTTC	CASRVGASDYNEQFF
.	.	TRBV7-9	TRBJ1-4	TGTGCCAGCAGCTTAGGGGAGAGGGAAAAACTGTTTTTT	CASSLGEREKLFF
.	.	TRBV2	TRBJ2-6	TGTGCCAGCAGTGACGGACACTCCGGGGCCAACGTCCTGACTTTC	CASSDGHSGANVLTF
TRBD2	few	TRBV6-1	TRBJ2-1	TGTGCCAGCAGCGAACCATCCCCGACTAGCGGGGGGCGACCCTACAATGAGCAGTTCTTC	CASSEPSPTSGGRPYNEQFF
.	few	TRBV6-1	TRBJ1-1	TGTGCCAGCAGCCCTGCCCGACCCATAATGAACACTGAAGCTTTCTTT	CASSPARPIMNTEAFF
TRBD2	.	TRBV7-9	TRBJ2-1	TGTGCCAGCAGCTTAGGCAGACTAGCGGGACAACTCAATGAGCAGTTCTTC	CASSLGRLAGQLNEQFF
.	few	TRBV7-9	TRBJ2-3	TGTGCCAGCAGAAACCGAGGACCCACAGATACGCAGTATTTT	CASRNRGPTDTQYF
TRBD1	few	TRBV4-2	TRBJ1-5	TGTGCCAGCAGCCAATCAGAAACAGGGGGCCATCAGCCCCAGCATTTT	CASSQSETGGHQPQHF
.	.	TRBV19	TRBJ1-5	TGTGCCAGTACCATTACGCCAGGGACAACTCAGCCCCAGCATTTT	CASTITPGTTQPQHF
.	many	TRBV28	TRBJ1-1	TGTGCCAGCAGCTTTCGGGGGACTGAAGCTTTCTTT	CASSFRGTEAFF
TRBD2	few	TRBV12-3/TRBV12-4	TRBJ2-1	TGTGCCAGCAGCAAACTTCGGGGGACTAACCACAATGAGCAGTTCTTC	CASSKLRGTNHNEQFF
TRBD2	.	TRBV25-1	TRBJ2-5	TGTGCCAGCAGAGGCAGTTCTGGCGGGAGGCCATGGGAGACCCAGTACTTC	CASRGSSGGRPWETQYF
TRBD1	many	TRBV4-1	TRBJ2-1	TGTGCCAGCAGCCAGGGGGCCAATGAGCAGTTCTTC	CASSQGANEQFF
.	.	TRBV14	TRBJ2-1	TGTGCCAGCAGCACAAGGGGTGAGCAGTTCTTC	CASSTRGEQFF
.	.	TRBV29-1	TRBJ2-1	TGCAGCGTCCGGGACACATCCTACAATGAGCAGTTCTTC	CSVRDTSYNEQFF
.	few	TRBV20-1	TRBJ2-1	TGCAGTGCTAGAGGGCCACCCGCCTTTGGTGAGCAGTTCTTC	CSARGPPAFGEQFF
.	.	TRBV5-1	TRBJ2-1	TGCGCCAGCCGAGGGGTCAGGGGAGAGAACAATGAGCAGTTCTTC	CASRGVRGENNEQFF
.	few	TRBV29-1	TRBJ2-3	TGCAGCGTTGATTCCCGGACAGCCACAGATACGCAGTATTTT	CSVDSRTATDTQYF
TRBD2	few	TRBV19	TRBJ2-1	TGTGCCAGTACCATAGCGGGAGGACTCTCCTACAATGAGCAGTTCTTC	CASTIAGGLSYNEQFF
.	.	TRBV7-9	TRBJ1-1	TGTGCCAGCAGCTTAAGGGGGACGGCGAACACTGAAGCTTTCTTT	CASSLRGTANTEAFF
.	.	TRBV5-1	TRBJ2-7	TGCGCCAGCAGCTTGGCTTTTGGGCAGGATATCTACGAGCAGTACTTC	CASSLAFGQDIYEQYF
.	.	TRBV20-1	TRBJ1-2	TGCAGTGCTAGAGACAAGGATCGGGACTATGGCTACACCTTC	CSARDKDRDYGYTF
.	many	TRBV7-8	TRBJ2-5	TGTGCCAGCAGCTTAGACCCGGAGACCCAGTACTTC	CASSLDPETQYF
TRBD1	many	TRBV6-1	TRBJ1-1	TGTGCCAGCAATGGACAGGGGACGAACACTGAAGCTTTCTTT	CASNGQGTNTEAFF
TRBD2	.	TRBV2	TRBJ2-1	TGTGCCAGCAGTGTATCACTAGCGGGAGTCAATGAGCAGTTCTTC	CASSVSLAGVNEQFF
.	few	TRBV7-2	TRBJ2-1	TGTGCCAGCAGCTTAGCGAATCGTGAGCAGTTCTTC	CASSLANREQFF
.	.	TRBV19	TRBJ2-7	TGTGCCAGTAGTATAAATCAGGACACGTTTGGCTACGAGCAGTACTTC	CASSINQDTFGYEQYF
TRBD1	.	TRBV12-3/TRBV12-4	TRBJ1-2	TGTGCCAGTTCATCCAGGGGGCGCGATGGCTACACCTTC	CASSSRGRDGYTF
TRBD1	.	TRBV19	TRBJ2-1	TGTGCCAGTAGTATACTTACAGGGGGCGAACTTACGACCAGCTCCTACAATGAGCAGTTCTTC	CASSILTGGELTTSSYNEQFF
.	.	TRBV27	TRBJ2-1	TGTGCCAGCAGTTTATTGGCAGGGCAAGGGTCCTACAATGAGCAGTTCTTC	CASSLLAGQGSYNEQFF
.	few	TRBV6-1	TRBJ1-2	TGTGCCAGCAGACACCGGACAGAGCCCTCTAACTATGGCTACACCTTC	CASRHRTEPSNYGYTF
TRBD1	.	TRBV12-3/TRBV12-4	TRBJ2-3	TGTGCCAGCAGTTGGGGCCCCGGAACAGGGGGCGGCGCAGATACGCAGTATTTT	CASSWGPGTGGGADTQYF
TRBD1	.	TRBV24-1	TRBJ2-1	TGTGCCACCAGGTATGACAGGGCCAATGAGCAGTTCTTC	CATRYDRANEQFF
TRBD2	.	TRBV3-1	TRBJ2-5	TGTGCCAGCAGCCAACTGGATCGGGGAATAGCGGGGTACCAAGAGACCCAGTACTTC	CASSQLDRGIAGYQETQYF
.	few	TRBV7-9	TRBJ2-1	TGTGCCAGCAGCCCCCCCGTGGGGGGCAATGAGCAGTTCTTC	CASSPPVGGNEQFF
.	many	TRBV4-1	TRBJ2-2	TGCGCCAGCAGCGTTCCGGGACTCCCAACCGGGGAGCTGTTTTTT	CASSVPGLPTGELFF
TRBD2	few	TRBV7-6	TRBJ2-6	TGTGCCAGCAGCTCCCAAAGACTAGCGGGGAGGTCGGGGGCCAACGTCCTGACTTTC	CASSSQRLAGRSGANVLTF
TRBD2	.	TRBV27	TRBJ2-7	TGTGCCAGCAATTCTTTGGGAGGGAGAGGCGGCGAGCAGTACTTC	CASNSLGGRGGEQYF
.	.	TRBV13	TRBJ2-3	TGTGCCAGCAGCTTTATCGGCCCACTCGGGGCTAGAACAGATACGCAGTATTTT	CASSFIGPLGARTDTQYF
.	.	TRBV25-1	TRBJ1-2	TGTGCCAGCAGTGATGGAGGGGCAGCTGCCCACTATGGCTACACCTTC	CASSDGGAAAHYGYTF